Sequencing of this T cell receptor (beta chain) was carried out in a study of radiation and T cells in renal cell carcinoma. Study-wide results and limits: Dominant CDR3 motifs occupied more repertoire in irradiated than control tumors. Without pretreatment biopsies, baseline tumor clonotype presence was undetermined. Compared with controls, irradiated tumors showed greater TCR clonality.

Generated by immunoSEQ multiplex PCR, the TCRdb table keeps only in-frame clones and is missing some. Altogether under 20,000 clones are present, 64% being singletons, with the ten largest covering roughly a quarter. The sample's treatment: 15 Gy SBRT to primary tumor, nephrectomy 4 weeks later. V was shortened by 5 bases and J by 4 bases, with 12 bases between the two germline ends. Germline values: CDR1 ENHRY, CDR2 SYGVKD. This CDR3 contains 13 residues. Comments on this clone: Its cognate antigen is unknown.

The material was tumor tissue, obtained from a patient whose treatment included radiotherapy and nephrectomy. The J gene is TRBJ2-7, the V gene TRBV10-3, with a tentative D call TRBD1 (5 bases). The TCR sequence derives from a woman aged 65 to 85 with renal cell carcinoma. CDR3 DNA: TGTGCCATCAGTTGGACATCAGATTACGAGCAGTACTTC. Encoded protein: CAISWTSDYEQYF.